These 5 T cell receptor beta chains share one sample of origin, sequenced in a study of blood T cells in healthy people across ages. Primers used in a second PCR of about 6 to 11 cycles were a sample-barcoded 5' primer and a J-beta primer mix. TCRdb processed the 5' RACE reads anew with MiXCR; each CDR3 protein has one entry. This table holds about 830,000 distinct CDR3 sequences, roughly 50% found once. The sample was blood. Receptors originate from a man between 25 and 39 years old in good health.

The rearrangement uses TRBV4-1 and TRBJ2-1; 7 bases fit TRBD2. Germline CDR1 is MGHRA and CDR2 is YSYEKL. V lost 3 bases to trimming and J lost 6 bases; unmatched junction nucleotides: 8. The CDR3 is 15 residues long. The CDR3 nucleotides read TGCGCCAGCAGCCAGGAACCGACTAGCTCCAATGAGCAGTTCTTC. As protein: CASSQEPTSSNEQFF.

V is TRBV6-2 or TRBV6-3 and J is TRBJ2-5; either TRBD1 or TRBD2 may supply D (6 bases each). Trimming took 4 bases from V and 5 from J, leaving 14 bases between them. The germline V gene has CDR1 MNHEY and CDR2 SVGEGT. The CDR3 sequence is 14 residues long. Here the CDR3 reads CASSFPWRGETQYF. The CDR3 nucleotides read TGTGCCAGCAGTTTCCCGTGGAGGGGGGAGACCCAGTACTTC.

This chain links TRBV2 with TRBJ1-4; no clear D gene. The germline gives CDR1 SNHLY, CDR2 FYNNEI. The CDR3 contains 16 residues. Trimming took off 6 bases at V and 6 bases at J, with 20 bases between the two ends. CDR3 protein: CASSLSRTATDEKLFF. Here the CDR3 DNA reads TGTGCCAGCAGCCTTAGTCGGACGGCTACAGATGAAAAACTGTTTTTT.

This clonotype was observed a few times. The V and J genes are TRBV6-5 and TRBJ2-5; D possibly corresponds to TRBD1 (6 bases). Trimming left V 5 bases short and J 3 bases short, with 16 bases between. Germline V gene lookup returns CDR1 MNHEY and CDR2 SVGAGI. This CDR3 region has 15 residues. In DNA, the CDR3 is TGTGCCAGCAGTGACGGATATGGGGACAAAGAGACCCAGTACTTC. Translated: CASSDGYGDKETQYF.

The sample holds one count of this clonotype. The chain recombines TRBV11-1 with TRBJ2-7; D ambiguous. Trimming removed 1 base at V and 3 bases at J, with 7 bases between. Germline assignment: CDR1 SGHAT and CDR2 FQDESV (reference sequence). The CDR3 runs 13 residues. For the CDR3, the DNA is TGTGCCAGCAGCTTAGGCGTGTTCTACGAGCAGTACTTC. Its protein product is CASSLGVFYEQYF.